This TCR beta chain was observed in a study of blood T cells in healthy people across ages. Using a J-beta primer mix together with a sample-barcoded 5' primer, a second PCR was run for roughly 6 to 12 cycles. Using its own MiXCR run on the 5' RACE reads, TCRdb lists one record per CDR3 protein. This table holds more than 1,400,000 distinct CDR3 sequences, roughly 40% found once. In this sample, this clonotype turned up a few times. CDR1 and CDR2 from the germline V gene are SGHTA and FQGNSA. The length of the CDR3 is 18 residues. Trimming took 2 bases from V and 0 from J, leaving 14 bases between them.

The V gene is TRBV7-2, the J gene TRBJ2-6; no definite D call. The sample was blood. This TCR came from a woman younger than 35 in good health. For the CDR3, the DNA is TGTGCCAGCAGCTTACTTTACGATCCGAGCTCTGGGGCCAACGTCCTGACTTTC. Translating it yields CASSLLYDPSSGANVLTF.